This T cell receptor (beta chain) was captured by sequencing in a study of blood T cell repertoires in COVID-19. This CDR3 is built from 10 residues. Germline CDR1 SQVTM, CDR2 ANQGSEA. V was trimmed by 4 bases and J by 13 bases, leaving 13 bases between them. In the source study's methods: Reference gene primer amplification in the assay estimated nucleated cell counts. This table comes from immunoSEQ multiplex PCR, and its TCRdb copy is limited to in-frame clones, with some not included. D and trimming come from the DNA, and the V and J calls and clone size come from that table. The profile covers some 190,000 clones, with roughly four fifths appearing a single time and less than 6.5% taken by the ten largest.

What was sequenced was peripheral blood. The sequence was collected from a woman aged 65 to 85 with active or convalescent COVID-19. The chain joins TRBV29-1 to TRBJ1-2; D is uncertain. For the CDR3, the DNA is TGCAGCGTTGGAGCCAGGCCGCTCACCTTC. Residues: CSVGARPLTF.